This TCR beta chain stems from a study of T cell responses to AZD1222 COVID-19 vaccine. Study-wide results and caveats: With two AZD1222 doses given, Spike-specific TCR breadth and depth both rose. Among those given AZD1222, only five to seven were seropositive at baseline. Females made up more of the donors, who were largely white British, and clonal diversity may have come out too low.

Germline loops: CDR1 SGHTS, CDR2 YDEGEE. The CDR3 covers 15 residues. The V gene lost 3 bases and the J gene lost 4 bases, with 14 bases spanning the gap. Measured with immunoSEQ multiplex PCR; TCRdb has only the in-frame clones, and not every one. Among 150,000 or so clones listed, roughly nine tenths were seen once. A remark on this clone: The antigen is undetermined.

The chain joins TRBV5-8 to TRBJ2-1, with D possibly being TRBD2 (6 bases). Sequencing was performed on peripheral blood, taken on day 0 of AZD1222 vaccination. The TCR originated in an adult in good health. CDR3 protein: CASSSGTAFYNEQFF. As DNA, the CDR3 is TGTGCCAGCAGCTCGGGGACTGCGTTTTACAATGAGCAGTTCTTC.